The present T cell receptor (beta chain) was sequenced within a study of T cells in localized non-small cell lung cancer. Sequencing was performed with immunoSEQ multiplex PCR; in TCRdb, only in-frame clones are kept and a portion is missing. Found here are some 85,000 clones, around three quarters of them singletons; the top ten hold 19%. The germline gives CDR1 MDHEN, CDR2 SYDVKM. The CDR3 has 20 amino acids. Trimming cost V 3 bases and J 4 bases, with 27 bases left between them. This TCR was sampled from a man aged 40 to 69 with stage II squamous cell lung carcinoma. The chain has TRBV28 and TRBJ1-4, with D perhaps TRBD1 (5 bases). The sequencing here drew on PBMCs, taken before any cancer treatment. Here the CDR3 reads CASSFQLFGSILRGNEKLFF. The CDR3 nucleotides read TGTGCCAGCAGTTTCCAACTTTTCGGTTCAATCCTAAGGGGTAATGAAAAACTGTTTTTT.